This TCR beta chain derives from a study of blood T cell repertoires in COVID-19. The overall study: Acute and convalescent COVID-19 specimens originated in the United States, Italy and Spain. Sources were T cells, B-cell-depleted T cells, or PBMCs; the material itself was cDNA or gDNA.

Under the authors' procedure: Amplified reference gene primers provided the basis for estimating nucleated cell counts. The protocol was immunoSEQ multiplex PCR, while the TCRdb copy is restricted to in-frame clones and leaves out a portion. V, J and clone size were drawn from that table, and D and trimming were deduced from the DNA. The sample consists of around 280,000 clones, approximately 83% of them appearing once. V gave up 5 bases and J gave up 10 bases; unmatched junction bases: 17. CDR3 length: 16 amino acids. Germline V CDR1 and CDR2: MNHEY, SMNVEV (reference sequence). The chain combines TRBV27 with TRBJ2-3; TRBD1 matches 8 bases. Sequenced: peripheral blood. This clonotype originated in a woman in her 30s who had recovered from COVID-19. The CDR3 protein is CASSKLGGQANPAQYF. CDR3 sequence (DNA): TGTGCCAGCAGTAAACTAGGGGGACAGGCTAACCCTGCGCAGTATTTT.